The entry below describes one TCR beta chain. The CDR3 consists of 13 residues. The germline V gene encodes CDR1 MNHEY and CDR2 SVGAGI. The V end was cut by 5 bases, the J end by 6 bases, with 10 bases between. This specimen belongs to a study of blood T cell repertoires in COVID-19. Assay used: immunoSEQ multiplex PCR; TCRdb lists only in-frame clones, some missing. This table has under 150,000 clones, approximately 84% appearing once. This TCR came from a man aged 60 to 69 with acute or convalescent COVID-19. The V gene is TRBV6-5, the J gene TRBJ2-2; tentatively, D is TRBD1 (5 bases). The sequencing sample was made of peripheral blood. CDR3 residues: CASSREGAGELFF. DNA for the CDR3: TGTGCCAGCAGTAGAGAAGGGGCCGGGGAGCTGTTTTTT.